Listed below are T cell receptor beta chains from one sample, sequenced in a study of CD8 T cells in Susac syndrome. TCRdb re-called the immunoSEQ multiplex PCR reads with MiXCR, one entry per CDR3 protein. The table records 250,000 to 300,000 distinct CDR3 sequences, about 82% of them present only once. The sequenced sample was CD8+ T cells from PBMCs. These receptors all stem from a human donor with multiple sclerosis. Each CDR3 is given with its conserved first and last residue. D genes are given only for firm matches. Not every row has a clone size; where given, it reads once, few, many or a size class.

D	J	length	size	V	CDR3	DNA
-	TRBJ2-2	12	-	TRBV6-1	CASSWVAGELFF	TGTGCCAGCAGTTGGGTCGCCGGGGAGCTGTTTTTT
-	TRBJ1-5	17	-	TRBV5-6	CASSLYPSAGPDQPQHF	TGTGCCAGCAGCTTGTACCCCAGTGCTGGTCCTGATCAGCCCCAGCATTTT
TRBD2	TRBJ2-1	17	-	TRBV29-1	CSAHRTSGRSGGNEQFF	TGCAGCGCCCATAGGACTAGCGGGAGGAGCGGAGGGAATGAGCAGTTCTTC
-	TRBJ2-5	14	-	TRBV19	CASSIGLSTETQYF	TGTGCCAGTAGTATTGGACTATCGACGGAGACCCAGTACTTC
-	TRBJ2-1	14	-	TRBV30	CAWTDQSTYNEQFF	TGTGCCTGGACAGACCAGTCTACCTACAATGAGCAGTTCTTC
TRBD1	TRBJ2-7	14	-	TRBV3-1	CASSLDREFYEQYF	TGTGCCAGCAGCCTGGACAGGGAATTCTACGAGCAGTACTTC
TRBD2	TRBJ2-5	18	-	TRBV28	CASSHAPVLAGVQETQYF	TGTGCCAGCAGTCACGCTCCAGTACTAGCGGGAGTACAAGAGACCCAGTACTTC
-	TRBJ2-7	14	-	TRBV4-3	CASSQSDFGNEQYF	-
-	TRBJ2-5	13	-	TRBV10-3	CAISESKGGTQYF	TGTGCCATCAGTGAGTCGAAGGGAGGGACCCAGTACTTC
TRBD1	TRBJ1-4	19	-	TRBV7-6	CASSLARPGQGPTNEKLFF	TGTGCCAGCAGCTTAGCTAGACCGGGACAGGGACCAACTAATGAAAAACTGTTTTTT
-	TRBJ1-1	17	-	TRBV12-3/TRBV12-4	CASSLGPGREQNTEAFF	TGTGCCAGCAGTTTAGGGCCGGGCAGGGAACAGAACACTGAAGCTTTCTTT
-	TRBJ2-3	16	once	TRBV6-5	CASSYSIPASTDTQYF	TGTGCCAGCAGTTACTCGATTCCAGCTAGCACAGATACGCAGTATTTT
TRBD1	TRBJ2-7	14	-	TRBV28	CASSNRDSDDEQYF	TGTGCCAGCAGCAACCGGGACAGCGATGACGAGCAGTACTTC
-	TRBJ2-1	14	once	TRBV20-1	CSATQQRPYNEQFF	TGCAGTGCCACCCAACAGCGACCCTACAATGAGCAGTTCTTC
-	TRBJ2-7	15	-	TRBV7-9	CASSSPGHLSYEQYF	TGTGCCAGCAGCTCGCCGGGACATCTTTCCTACGAGCAGTACTTC
-	TRBJ1-1	13	-	TRBV12-3/TRBV12-4	CASSWSPNTEAFF	TGTGCCAGCAGTTGGTCCCCGAACACTGAAGCTTTCTTT
-	TRBJ2-7	14	-	TRBV28	CASSFPDGTYEQYF	TGTGCCAGCAGTTTTCCGGACGGTACTTACGAGCAGTACTTC
-	TRBJ2-3	14	-	TRBV28	CASTTKSGTAHQYF	TGTGCCAGCACCACCAAGTCCGGGACGGCCCACCAGTATTTT
TRBD2	TRBJ2-1	18	-	TRBV20-1	CSAWGLAGGPSSYNEQFF	TGCAGTGCTTGGGGACTAGCGGGAGGCCCGAGCTCCTACAATGAGCAGTTCTTC
TRBD2	TRBJ2-1	16	-	TRBV24-1	CATSDPTSGRANEQFF	TGTGCCACCAGTGATCCGACTAGCGGGAGGGCGAATGAGCAGTTCTTC
TRBD1	TRBJ2-1	18	-	TRBV7-9	CASSNLGSGTGVYNEQFF	TGTGCCAGCAGCAACTTAGGTTCTGGGACAGGGGTCTACAATGAGCAGTTCTTC
-	TRBJ2-3	16	once	TRBV20-1	CSARDRAGDSTDTQYF	TGCAGTGCTAGAGATCGGGCAGGGGATAGCACAGATACGCAGTATTTT
TRBD1	TRBJ1-1	18	-	TRBV2	CASSVAKSDREVRTEAFF	TGTGCCAGCAGTGTGGCAAAGTCGGACAGGGAGGTGAGAACTGAAGCTTTCTTT
-	TRBJ2-2	16	-	TRBV28	CASSPLLVGSTGELFF	TGTGCCAGCAGTCCCCTCCTTGTGGGGAGCACCGGGGAGCTGTTTTTT
TRBD2	TRBJ2-7	16	-	TRBV5-4	CASSPGLAGGGYEQYF	TGTGCCAGCAGCCCGGGACTAGCGGGAGGAGGGTACGAGCAGTACTTC
-	TRBJ2-2	16	-	TRBV7-9	CASSRGPTVPAGELFF	TGTGCCAGCAGCCGCGGCCCTACAGTTCCGGCCGGGGAGCTGTTTTTT
TRBD1	TRBJ2-7	15	-	TRBV5-4	CASSAAVRTGNEQYF	TGTGCCAGCAGCGCCGCAGTACGGACAGGGAACGAGCAGTACTTC
TRBD2	TRBJ2-1	15	-	TRBV7-8	CASSWIGRAGDEQFF	TGTGCCAGCAGCTGGATCGGGAGGGCCGGGGATGAGCAGTTCTTC
TRBD1	TRBJ2-3	16	-	TRBV7-2	CASSSRQGRGSDTQYF	TGTGCCAGCAGCTCTAGACAGGGGAGAGGTTCGGATACGCAGTATTTT
-	TRBJ2-1	14	-	TRBV6-2/TRBV6-3	CASSPWGAGNEQFF	TGTGCCAGCAGCCCCTGGGGGGCCGGGAATGAGCAGTTCTTC
-	TRBJ2-7	15	-	TRBV20-1	CSARDLRGSSYEQYF	TGCAGTGCTAGAGATCTGAGGGGAAGCTCCTACGAGCAGTACTTC
-	TRBJ1-1	14	-	TRBV28	CASSLVRHRTEAFF	TGTGCCAGCAGTTTGGTCAGACATAGAACTGAAGCTTTCTTT
-	TRBJ1-5	15	-	TRBV19	CASSIWSGGNQPQHF	TGTGCCAGTAGTATATGGTCAGGCGGCAATCAGCCCCAGCATTTT
-	TRBJ2-3	17	-	TRBV20-1	CSARQDGTWVISDTQYF	TGCAGTGCTAGGCAGGATGGGACTTGGGTCATATCAGATACGCAGTATTTT
TRBD2	TRBJ2-7	16	-	TRBV7-9	CASRPPGLVITYEQYF	TGTGCCAGCAGACCGCCGGGACTAGTTATCACCTACGAGCAGTACTTC
TRBD1	TRBJ2-7	15	-	TRBV5-6	CASSLSATGRDEQYF	TGTGCCAGCAGCCTATCCGCGACAGGGAGAGACGAGCAGTACTTC
-	TRBJ2-7	13	-	TRBV12-3/TRBV12-4	CASSLLVGGEQYF	TGTGCCAGCAGTTTACTTGTCGGAGGCGAGCAGTACTTC
TRBD1	TRBJ2-1	16	-	TRBV2	CASSQVRDRIDNEQFF	TGTGCCAGCAGCCAAGTCCGGGACAGGATTGACAATGAGCAGTTCTTC
-	TRBJ2-1	16	-	TRBV11-2	CASSLGYGSSYNEQFF	TGTGCCAGCAGCTTAGGATATGGGAGCTCCTACAATGAGCAGTTCTTC
TRBD2	TRBJ2-7	14	-	TRBV28	CASSSRLASYEQYF	TGTGCCAGCAGTTCAAGACTAGCTTCCTACGAGCAGTACTTC
-	TRBJ2-7	13	-	TRBV27	CASTTMRGYEQYF	TGTGCCAGCACAACTATGAGGGGGTACGAGCAGTACTTC